The rows below give T cell receptor beta chains drawn from one sample of a study of blood T cells in healthy people across ages. Using its own MiXCR run on the 5' RACE reads, TCRdb lists one record per CDR3 protein. The repertoire holds about 830,000 distinct CDR3 sequences, with roughly 60% as singletons. The source material was blood. Source of these receptors: a man aged 30-40 years in good health. Each CDR3 is given without its conserved first and last residue.

V	J	length	CDR3
TRBV29-1	TRBJ2-1	10	SVERLINEQF
TRBV9	TRBJ2-7	14	ASSVDAGGSSYEQY
TRBV7-2	TRBJ2-5	13	ASSLGLRAYETQY
TRBV28	TRBJ2-4	15	ASSLSPLGQLAGIEY
TRBV2	TRBJ1-6	9	ASQKNSPLH
TRBV7-2	TRBJ2-7	16	ASSPRPEKNQLSYEQY
TRBV20-1	TRBJ1-5	13	SARGGGGSNQPQH
TRBV3-1	TRBJ2-1	11	ASSQGGQDEQF
TRBV5-6	TRBJ2-1	10	ASSLWGQEQF
TRBV14	TRBJ2-1	11	ASSHRSGGEQF
TRBV5-1	TRBJ1-6	13	ASSRDRPNNSPLH
TRBV28	TRBJ2-3	12	ASSYRRTFYTQY
TRBV20-1	TRBJ2-1	15	SARAILGARLYNEQF
TRBV7-9	TRBJ2-7	11	ASSFSTTPEQY
TRBV11-2	TRBJ2-7	12	ASSWQRGTYEQY
TRBV20-1	TRBJ1-1	11	SAIAGRNTEAF
TRBV29-1	TRBJ2-3	10	SVHRGQAEQY
TRBV9	TRBJ2-5	11	ASSVEVQETQY
TRBV9	TRBJ2-3	14	ASSPLAGPSTDTQY
TRBV2	TRBJ2-1	11	ASRKGIMNEQF
TRBV7-2	TRBJ2-5	14	ASLKVTGGGRETQY
TRBV25-1	TRBJ1-1	15	ASSEYRTGGSKNEAF
TRBV9	TRBJ2-3	16	ASSVGSIGTSGSYTQY
TRBV4-3	TRBJ2-1	13	ASSQVPAGNNEQF
TRBV11-1	TRBJ2-2	12	ASSLAGGLGELF
TRBV27	-	14	ARSTLPGQTQETQY
TRBV7-2	TRBJ1-2	13	ASSLVGRESYGYT
TRBV20-1	TRBJ1-2	13	SARPYRDTNYGYT
TRBV6-1	TRBJ2-3	15	ASSSRGLAGDGDTQY
TRBV2	TRBJ2-7	11	ASNRRLSYEQY
TRBV29-1	TRBJ2-1	10	SVESPSYEQF
TRBV9	TRBJ2-7	11	ASSTGLAYEQY
TRBV30	TRBJ1-3	10	AWIPFGTTIY
TRBV6-6	TRBJ1-3	12	ASSSTGVGNTIY
TRBV20-1	TRBJ2-3	13	SATHLGGPQDTQY
TRBV6-2/TRBV6-3	TRBJ1-1	10	ASKGEGHPAF
TRBV18	TRBJ2-7	10	ASSPYKDEQY
TRBV28	TRBJ2-1	9	ASSLARQQV
TRBV12-3/TRBV12-4	TRBJ2-3	12	ASYERVRPDTQY
TRBV3-1	TRBJ2-6	11	ASSQFGANVLT
TRBV6-6	TRBJ2-4	11	ASSRQNKNIQY
TRBV4-1	TRBJ1-2	13	ASSQDFRVHYGYT
TRBV20-1	TRBJ2-7	12	SARARLALYEQY
TRBV28	TRBJ2-1	15	ARGAWLADLKVNEQF
TRBV12-3/TRBV12-4	TRBJ1-4	9	ASSTGEKLF
TRBV20-1	TRBJ1-2	14	SARDFLALEGTGYT
TRBV13	TRBJ2-7	10	ASSSWLGEQY
TRBV20-1	-	12	SASAGTGEHEQY
TRBV29-1	TRBJ2-1	12	SVGGAEGYNEQF
TRBV30	TRBJ2-1	9	AWSPRNEQF
TRBV6-2/TRBV6-3	TRBJ2-1	14	ASSYPLAGGVVEQF
TRBV20-1	TRBJ1-1	12	SATNGHLNTEAF
TRBV10-3	TRBJ1-2	10	AISEPLYGYT
TRBV20-1	TRBJ2-3	12	SAHQQGGSYTQY
TRBV4-2	TRBJ2-2	14	ASSQQTGSFTGELF
TRBV20-1	TRBJ1-5	11	SGQGAANQPQH
TRBV29-1	TRBJ2-6	12	SVQLHAGANVLT
TRBV20-1	TRBJ2-7	11	SAGTEHTYEQY
TRBV6-2/TRBV6-3	TRBJ1-2	12	ASSSRKAAYGYT
TRBV7-2	TRBJ1-1	11	ASSLTGYTEAF